Following are 22 T cell receptor beta chains from one sample sequenced in a study of T cell changes during pregnancy in multiple sclerosis. Produced via immunoSEQ multiplex PCR; TCRdb's table is partial and in-frame only. The sample has about 71,000 clones, approximately 94% seen once. Material: peripheral blood, obtained in the third trimester of pregnancy. All receptors come from a female donor with multiple sclerosis, enrolled in a pregnancy study.

This sequence joins TRBV29-1 and TRBJ2-3; 7 nucleotides match TRBD1. The CDR3 totals 13 residues. Looked up from germline, CDR1 is SQVTM and CDR2 is ANQGSEA. J gave up 3 bases and V 8 bases, and 8 bases lay outside the gene matches. The CDR3 reads CSLRQGVTDTQYF. The CDR3 DNA reads as TGCAGCCTTCGACAGGGAGTAACAGATACGCAGTATTTT.

The chain couples TRBV10-3 to TRBJ2-3; 8 nucleotides match TRBD2. CDR3 length equals 15 residues. With V trimmed by 6 bases and J by 3 bases, 8 bases remained unmatched. Looked up from germline, CDR1 is ENHRY and CDR2 is SYGVKD. CDR3 protein: CAISPRAGGTDTQYF. The DNA for the CDR3 is TGTGCCATCAGCCCTCGGGCGGGAGGAACAGATACGCAGTATTTT.

The gene calls are TRBV2 and TRBJ2-3, with 7 bases aligning to TRBD1. Germline trimming cut 3 bases from V and 4 bases from J; bases unmatched to any gene: 13. This CDR3 has 17 amino acids. Germline CDR1 reads SNHLY; CDR2 reads FYNNEI. The CDR3 loop reads CASSDYRDSALSDTQYF. CDR3 in DNA: TGTGCCAGCAGTGATTACCGGGACAGTGCTTTATCAGATACGCAGTATTTT.

This clone was found a few times. This chain uses TRBV27 with TRBJ1-3, with D possibly being TRBD1 (5 bases). Per germline, CDR1 MNHEY and CDR2 SMNVEV (reference sequence). CDR3 length equals 15 residues. V shed 2 bases and J shed 0 bases, with 8 bases lying between them. CDR3 DNA sequence: TGTGCCAGCAGTTTAAGCAGGGTCTCTGGAAACACCATATATTTT. Amino acid sequence: CASSLSRVSGNTIYF.

The V gene is TRBV10-1, the J gene TRBJ2-3, with a possible D match to TRBD2 (5 bases). Germline assignment: CDR1 WNHNN and CDR2 SYGVQD (reference sequence). The CDR3 has 15 residues. Trimming left V 4 bases short and J 4 bases short, with 15 bases between. The CDR3: CASSATGNRADTQYF. The CDR3 DNA is TGCGCCAGCAGTGCAACGGGAAATAGGGCAGATACGCAGTATTTT.

This clone was seen just once. The rearrangement joins TRBV6-5 to TRBJ2-3; tentatively, D is TRBD1 (6 bases). Germline V gives CDR1 MNHEY, CDR2 SVGAGI. The germline V and J ends were trimmed by 0 bases and 4 bases, with 14 bases remaining between them. The CDR3 has 16 amino acids. CDR3 sequence: CASSYSGAGSADTQYF. The CDR3 DNA reads as TGTGCCAGCAGTTACTCGGGGGCAGGGTCGGCAGATACGCAGTATTTT.

J is TRBJ2-1 and V is TRBV4-2, with 9 bases that match TRBD2. The CDR3 runs to 15 residues. Germline V lookup: CDR1 LGHNA, CDR2 YNFKEQ. J was trimmed by 6 bases and V by 7 bases; bases with no gene match: 10. DNA for the CDR3: TGTGCCAGCAAGCCGTCTAGCGGGGAACCCAATGAGCAGTTCTTC. Residues: CASKPSSGEPNEQFF.

The genes are TRBV6-1 and TRBJ2-1, with no clear D. This CDR3 is 10 amino acids long. The germline gives CDR1 MNHNS, CDR2 SASEGT. V gave up 5 bases and J gave up 8 bases, with 4 bases separating them. The CDR3 region has the DNA TGTGCCAGCAGTATATATGAGCAGTTCTTC. Translating it yields CASSIYEQFF.

This chain uses TRBV28 with TRBJ2-3; 7 nucleotides agree with TRBD2. With 4 bases clipped from V and 0 bases from J, the junction kept 4 bases outside the gene matches. Germline V gene data show CDR1 as MDHEN and CDR2 as SYDVKM. The CDR3 is made up of 15 amino acids. This CDR3 is CASSYLAASTDTQYF. CDR3 nucleotides: TGTGCCAGCAGTTATCTAGCGGCCAGCACAGATACGCAGTATTTT.

The chain combines TRBV2 with TRBJ1-3; D perhaps matches TRBD1 (6 bases). Germline CDR1 SNHLY, CDR2 FYNNEI. The ends were cut back, 8 bases at V and 2 bases at J, with 16 bases in the middle. This CDR3 is built from 15 residues. The CDR3 reads CASVTTGLPGNTIYF. CDR3 nucleotides: TGTGCCAGCGTAACTACAGGGCTACCTGGAAACACCATATATTTT.

CDR3: CASSPGTSGSTDTQYF. In DNA form, the CDR3 reads TGTGCCAGCAGCCCCGGGACTAGCGGGAGCACAGATACGCAGTATTTT. The rearrangement links TRBV9 to TRBJ2-3, with 12 nucleotides matching TRBD2. The ends lost 4 bases at V and 0 bases at J; junction bases unmatched: 3. The CDR3 has 16 amino acids. The germline V gene has CDR1 SGDLS and CDR2 YYNGEE.

The gene calls are TRBV4-1 and TRBJ2-1; TRBD2 is a possible D gene (6 bases). The CDR3 covers 14 residues. Germline assignment: CDR1 MGHRA and CDR2 YSYEKL. V lost 2 bases, J lost 5 bases, and 10 bases lay in between. This chain's CDR3 is CASSQRDSNNEQFF. The DNA for the CDR3 is TGCGCCAGCAGCCAAAGGGACTCTAACAATGAGCAGTTCTTC.

CDR3 loop: CSVEPGTGGSYEQYF. The CDR3 DNA reads as TGCAGCGTAGAGCCCGGGACAGGGGGGTCCTACGAGCAGTACTTC. V gene TRBV29-1 combines with J gene TRBJ2-7; 11 positions match TRBD1. Germline CDR1 reads SQVTM; CDR2 reads ANQGSEA. This CDR3 region has 15 residues. Trimming took 6 bases from V and 1 from J; bases not matched to a gene: 8.

This chain links TRBV28 with TRBJ2-7; 7 bases are shared with TRBD2. This CDR3 is 14 amino acids long. V was pared by 8 bases and J by 0 bases, with 7 bases of the junction left unmatched. Per the germline V gene, CDR1 is MDHEN and CDR2 is SYDVKM. This CDR3 is CASSSGSSSYEQYF. The CDR3, as DNA: TGTGCCAGCTCTAGCGGATCGAGCTCCTACGAGCAGTACTTC.

V usage is TRBV19 and J usage is TRBJ1-1; 7 bases fit TRBD1. The CDR3 consists of 12 residues. In germline, CDR1 is LNHDA, CDR2 SQIVND (reference sequence). V lost 9 bases, J lost 11 bases, and 12 bases stayed unmatched. Here the CDR3 reads CASAGQRLRAFF. The CDR3 region has the DNA TGTGCCAGCGCGGGACAGAGGTTACGGGCTTTCTTT.

In this sample, this clone turned up a few times. This chain links TRBV5-6 with TRBJ1-1; D unclear. In germline, CDR1 is SGHDT, CDR2 YYEEEE. Trimming left V 5 bases short and J 1 base short, with 9 bases between. The CDR3 sequence is 13 residues long. The CDR3 spells CASRRGWNTEAFF. CDR3 sequence (DNA): TGTGCCAGCAGGCGAGGGTGGAACACTGAAGCTTTCTTT.

The J gene is TRBJ2-2, the V gene TRBV5-1; D is undetermined. CDR3 length: 16 amino acids. V was clipped by 0 bases and J by 0 bases, with 9 bases between them. Germline V gene lookup returns CDR1 SGHRS and CDR2 YFSETQ. CDR3 bases: TGCGCCAGCAGCTTGGCCATACTATCGAACACCGGGGAGCTGTTTTTT. The encoded protein is CASSLAILSNTGELFF.

The table lists this clone with a few counts. CDR3 sequence: CSVVLGAGALRTEAFF. The CDR3 DNA follows: TGCAGCGTTGTGCTGGGGGCAGGGGCGCTAAGGACTGAAGCTTTCTTT. The V and J genes are TRBV29-1 and TRBJ1-1; weak D call: TRBD1 (6 bases). V lost 4 bases, J lost 5 bases, and 23 bases lay in between. This CDR3 has 16 residues. The germline CDR1 and CDR2 sequences are SQVTM and ANQGSEA.

The chain joins TRBV28 to TRBJ1-5; D unresolved. Trimming removed 4 bases at V and 4 bases at J, with 11 bases between. The CDR3 is 14 amino acids. Germline V lookup: CDR1 MDHEN, CDR2 SYDVKM. CDR3 nucleotides: TGTGCCAGCAGTTACCAACTAATTAATCAGCCCCAGCATTTT. Residues: CASSYQLINQPQHF.

This sequence joins TRBV27 and TRBJ2-6; D gene ambiguous. Trimming took off 6 bases at V and 0 bases at J, with 6 bases between the two ends. The CDR3 has 14 amino acids. Looked up from germline, CDR1 is MNHEY and CDR2 is SMNVEV (reference sequence). CDR3 nucleotide sequence: TGTGCCAGCAGAATCAGCTCTGGGGCCAACGTCCTGACTTTC. Its translation is CASRISSGANVLTF.

The chain combines TRBV5-6 with TRBJ2-2, with 7 bases aligning to TRBD2. V shed 0 bases, J shed 4 bases, and the junction held 0 bases outside the gene matches. The CDR3 extends over 14 amino acids. Germline lookup yields CDR1 SGHDT and CDR2 YYEEEE. CDR3: CASSLGTSTGELFF. CDR3 coding DNA: TGTGCCAGCAGCTTGGGGACTAGCACCGGGGAGCTGTTTTTT.

V and J are TRBV11-2 and TRBJ2-5, with D possibly matching TRBD2 (6 bases). This CDR3 contains 18 residues. Germline lookup yields CDR1 SGHAT and CDR2 FQNNGV. V lost 1 base, J lost 2 bases, and 20 bases lay in between. The CDR3 loop is CASSLGRAGDSQQETQYF. The CDR3 coding sequence is TGTGCCAGCAGCTTAGGTCGAGCTGGGGACTCACAACAAGAGACCCAGTACTTC. Full variable domain (remainder filled in from reference TRBV11-2 and TRBJ2-5): EAGVAQSPRYKIIEKRQSVAFWCNPISGHATLYWYQQILGQGPKLLIQFQNNGVVDDSQLPKDRFSAERLKGVDSTLKIQPAKLEDSAVYLCASSLGRAGDSQQETQYFGPGTRLLVL.